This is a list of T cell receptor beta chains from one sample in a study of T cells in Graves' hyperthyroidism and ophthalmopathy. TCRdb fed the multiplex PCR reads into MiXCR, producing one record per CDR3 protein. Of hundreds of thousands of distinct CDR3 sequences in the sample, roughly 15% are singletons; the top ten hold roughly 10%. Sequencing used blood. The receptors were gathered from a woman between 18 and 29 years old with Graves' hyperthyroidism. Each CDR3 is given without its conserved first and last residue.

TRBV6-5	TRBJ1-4	ASSFLRFDEELF
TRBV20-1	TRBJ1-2	SARVKGFYGYT
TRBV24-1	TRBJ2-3	ATSDPYTDTQY
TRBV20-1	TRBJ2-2	SAGTGDTGELF
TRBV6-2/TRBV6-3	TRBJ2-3	ASSYSSGSLYTQY
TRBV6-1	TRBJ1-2	ASSLTGTANGYT
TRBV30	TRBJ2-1	AWSAPGLAGGGQF
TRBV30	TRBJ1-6	AWRGPWRNSPLH
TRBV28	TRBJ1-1	ASSSQTGAHRGAF
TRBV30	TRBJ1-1	AWKTQGYTEAF
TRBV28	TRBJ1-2	ASTSLPAGGLGYGYT
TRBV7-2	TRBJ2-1	ASSLRRGGSSYNEQF
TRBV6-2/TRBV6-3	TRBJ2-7	ASSTGLAGTRSYEQY
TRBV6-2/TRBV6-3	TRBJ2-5	ASRTNSVGTQY
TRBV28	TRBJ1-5	ASSLIAGHSNQPQH
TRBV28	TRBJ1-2	ASYGTPYGYT
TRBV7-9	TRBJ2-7	TSSSQGYEQY
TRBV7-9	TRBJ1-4	ASSLGRGSEKLF
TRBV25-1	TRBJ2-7	ASRQADRSEQY
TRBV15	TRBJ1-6	ATSSRQINSPLH
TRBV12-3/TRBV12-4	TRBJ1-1	ASSLGQLAEAF
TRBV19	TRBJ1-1	ASSVTWLMSVQNTEAF
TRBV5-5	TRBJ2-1	ASSGGDSVVYNEQF
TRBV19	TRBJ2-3	ASTPLGLAATDTQY
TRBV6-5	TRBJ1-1	ASSYSQGRAPEAF
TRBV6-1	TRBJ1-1	ASLDGYRSNTEAF
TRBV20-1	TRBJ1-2	SARDGVSINYGYT
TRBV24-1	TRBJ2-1	ATSDLETTGNYNEQF
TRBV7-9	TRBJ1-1	ASSLGDSLEAF
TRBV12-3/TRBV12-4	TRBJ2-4	ASSLQGTKNIQY
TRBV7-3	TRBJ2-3	ASSLMGGGTDTQY
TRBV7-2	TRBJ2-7	ASSFGTTEQY
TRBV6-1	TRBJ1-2	ASREDSGNGYT
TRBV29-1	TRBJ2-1	SVAGPYNEQF
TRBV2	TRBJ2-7	ASSESWSYEQY
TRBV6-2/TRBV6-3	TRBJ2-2	ASSSNREAGELF
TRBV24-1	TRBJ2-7	ATSDLQRKGPAPHERY
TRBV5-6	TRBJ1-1	ASSSLGQINTEAF
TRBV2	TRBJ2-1	ASSSEYNEQF
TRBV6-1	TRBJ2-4	ASSTRTVAKNIQY
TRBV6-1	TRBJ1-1	ASSVTGTNTEAF
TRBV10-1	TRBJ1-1	ASSERLGWKAF
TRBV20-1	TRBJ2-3	SATGTSGRGTDTQY
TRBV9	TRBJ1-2	ASSVDGTAQGYT
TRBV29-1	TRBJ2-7	SVDSGGDEQY
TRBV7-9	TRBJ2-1	ASSLGLADNNEQF
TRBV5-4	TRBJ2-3	ASSLAVWGSSDTQY
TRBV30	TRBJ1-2	AWSPPGQNYGYT
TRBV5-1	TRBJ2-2	ASSLRGQGGTGELF
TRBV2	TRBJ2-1	ASSEIFGRVNEQF
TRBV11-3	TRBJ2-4	ASSPRAAKNIQY
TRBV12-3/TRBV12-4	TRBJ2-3	ASSFPPTDTQY
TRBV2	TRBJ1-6	ASSEEGGFSSYNSPLH
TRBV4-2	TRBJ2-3	ASSETGLAGHYTQY